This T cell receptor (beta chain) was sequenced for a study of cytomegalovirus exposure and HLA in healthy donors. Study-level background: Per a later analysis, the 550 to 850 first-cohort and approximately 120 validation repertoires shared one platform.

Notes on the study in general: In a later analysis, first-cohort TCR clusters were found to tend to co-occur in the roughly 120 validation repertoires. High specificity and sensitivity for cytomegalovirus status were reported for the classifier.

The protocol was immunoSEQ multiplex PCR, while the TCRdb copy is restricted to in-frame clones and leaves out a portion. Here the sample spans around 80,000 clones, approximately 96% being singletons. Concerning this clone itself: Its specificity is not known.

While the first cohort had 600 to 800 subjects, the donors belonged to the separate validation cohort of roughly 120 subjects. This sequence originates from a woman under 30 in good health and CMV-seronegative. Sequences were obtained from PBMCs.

The CDR3 DNA reads TGTGCCAGCAGTGAGCGTCGCTCCTACGAGCAGTACTTC. Translation: CASSERRSYEQYF. The V and J genes are TRBV6-6 and TRBJ2-7; D is unresolved. The germline CDR1 and CDR2 sequences are MNHNY and SVGAGI (reference sequence). The V and J ends lost 5 bases and 0 bases respectively, with 8 bases between them. CDR3 length: 13 residues.